This T cell receptor (beta chain) was recovered during a study of PD-1 blockade in classical Hodgkin lymphoma. Regarding the study as a whole: Baseline diversity resembling that of newly diagnosed patients was seen in complete responders.

On this clone: Its antigen remains unknown.

Every patient relapsed after autologous stem cell transplantation, and brentuximab vedotin exposure varied. The method was immunoSEQ multiplex PCR; TCRdb's version includes in-frame clones alone and lacks a portion of them. The sample has approximately 17,000 clones; about two thirds are singletons. The germline CDR1 and CDR2 sequences are MNHEY and SMNVEV (reference sequence). This CDR3 spans 14 amino acids. V shed 6 bases, J shed 6 bases, and the junction held 5 bases outside the gene matches. This specimen consisted of peripheral blood mononuclear cells (PBMCs), obtained before the second cycle of nivolumab. The source is a human donor with classical Hodgkin lymphoma. V and J are TRBV27 and TRBJ1-4; 9 nucleotides align to TRBD1. CDR3 amino acids: CASRSGTGYEKLFF. As DNA, the CDR3 is TGTGCCAGCAGGTCGGGGACAGGGTATGAAAAACTGTTTTTT.